The sequence of this T cell receptor (beta chain) was determined in a study of shared clonotypes between healthy human individuals. Study at large: CD4 naive and memory got three plates each, CD8 naive two, CD8 memory one. Study findings and constraints: The sharing of about 5% of naive CD4 clonotypes was seen across a handful of donors.

Across several immunoSEQ plates, the genomic DNA of each subset was split evenly. Profiled with immunoSEQ multiplex PCR; TCRdb holds only in-frame clones, not every one. The sample yields more than 2 million clones, roughly 96% seen once. CDR3 length equals 14 residues. The germline CDR1 and CDR2 sequences are KGHSH and LQKENI. V dropped 3 bases and J dropped 5 bases, with 10 bases sitting between them. As concerns this clone: The antigen remains unidentified.

Partitioning of CD4+ cells yielded a CD45RA+ naive subset and a CD45RA-negative memory subset. This chain uses TRBV18 with TRBJ1-4; TRBD1 might be the D (5 bases). The sequencing sample was made of naive CD4+ T cells sorted from blood. Subset: CD45RA+ positively selected. The clonotype comes from a man younger than 30 in good health. The CDR3 protein is CASSPGQENEKLFF. In nucleotides, the CDR3 is TGTGCCAGCTCACCCGGACAAGAGAATGAAAAACTGTTTTTT.